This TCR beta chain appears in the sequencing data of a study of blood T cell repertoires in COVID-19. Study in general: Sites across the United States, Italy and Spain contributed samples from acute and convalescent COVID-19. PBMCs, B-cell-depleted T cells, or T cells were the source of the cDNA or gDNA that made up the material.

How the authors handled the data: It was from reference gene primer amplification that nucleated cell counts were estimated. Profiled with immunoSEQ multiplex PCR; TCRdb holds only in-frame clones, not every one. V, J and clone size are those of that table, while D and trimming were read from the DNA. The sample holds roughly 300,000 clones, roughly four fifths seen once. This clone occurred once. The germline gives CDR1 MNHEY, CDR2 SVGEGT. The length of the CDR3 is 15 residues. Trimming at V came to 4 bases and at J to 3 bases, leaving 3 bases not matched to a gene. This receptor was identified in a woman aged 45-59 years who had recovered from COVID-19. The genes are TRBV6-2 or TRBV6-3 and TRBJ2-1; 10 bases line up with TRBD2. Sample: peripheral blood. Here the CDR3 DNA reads TGTGCCAGCAGTTGGTCTAGCGGGGGCTACAATGAGCAGTTCTTC. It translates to CASSWSSGGYNEQFF.